This is a list of T cell receptor beta chains from one sample in a study of post-analysis software for immune sequencing data. TCRdb independently ran MiXCR on the PCR reads; one entry per CDR3 protein. The sample includes 450,000 to 700,000 distinct CDR3 sequences, about 44% of them seen just once. The material sequenced was blood. The receptors shown here come from a girl between 10 and 17 years old with multiple sclerosis. CDR3s include the opening cysteine and the closing phenylalanine or tryptophan. A D gene is named only where the DNA matches it firmly. A row's size may be missing; if present it is once, few, many or a size class.

v_gene	d_gene	j_gene	abundance	CDR3aa	CDR3nt
TRBV11-1	NA	TRBJ1-5	NA	CASSLGDRAGGNQPQHF	TGTGCCAGCAGCTTAGGAGACCGGGCTGGGGGCAATCAGCCCCAGCATTTT
TRBV10-3	NA	TRBJ2-1	NA	CAISPSGRNEQFF	TGTGCCATCAGTCCCTCCGGACGGAATGAGCAGTTCTTC
TRBV27	NA	TRBJ2-7	NA	CASYGTAAYEQYF	TGTGCCAGCTACGGGACGGCGGCCTACGAGCAGTACTTC
TRBV12-3/TRBV12-4	TRBD1	TRBJ1-5	NA	CASSRQGRPDQPQHF	TGTGCCAGCAGTCGACAGGGGCGGCCCGATCAGCCCCAGCATTTT
TRBV6-1	TRBD1	TRBJ1-4	NA	CASSESKGARDEKLFF	TGTGCCAGCAGCGAATCGAAGGGGGCGCGTGATGAAAAACTGTTTTTT
TRBV12-3/TRBV12-4	TRBD2	TRBJ2-1	NA	CASKTKAGPFNNEQFF	TGTGCCAGCAAAACTAAAGCGGGGCCATTTAATAATGAGCAGTTCTTC
TRBV13	NA	TRBJ2-5	NA	CASSLGAAYSPKQETQYF	TGTGCCAGCAGCCTCGGGGCGGCCTACAGCCCCAAACAAGAGACCCAGTACTTC
TRBV12-3/TRBV12-4	TRBD2	TRBJ2-1	NA	CASSPPGLAPGSYNEQFF	TGTGCCAGCAGTCCGCCGGGACTAGCGCCGGGCTCCTACAATGAGCAGTTCTTC
TRBV20-1	NA	TRBJ2-7	NA	CSARDGTGKFTYEQYF	TGCAGTGCTAGAGATGGAACAGGAAAATTTACCTACGAGCAGTACTTC
TRBV29-1	TRBD2	TRBJ2-1	NA	CSVSGKREHNEQFF	TGCAGCGTTTCCGGAAAGCGGGAACACAATGAGCAGTTCTTC
TRBV3-1	TRBD1	TRBJ2-5	NA	CASTRDRAGETQYF	TGTGCCAGCACCCGGGACAGGGCGGGAGAGACCCAGTACTTC
TRBV7-2	NA	TRBJ1-5	NA	CASSLTGIQPQHF	TGTGCCAGCAGCTTAACAGGGATCCAGCCCCAGCATTTT
TRBV12-3/TRBV12-4	NA	TRBJ1-2	few	CASWGSISSYGYTF	TGTGCCAGTTGGGGGAGTATCTCCTCCTATGGCTACACCTTC
TRBV7-2	NA	TRBJ1-2	NA	CASRRASNYGYTF	TGTGCCAGCAGAAGGGCCTCTAACTATGGCTACACCTTC
TRBV25-1	NA	TRBJ2-5	NA	CASSSGRYQETQYF	TGTGCCAGCAGTTCGGGACGGTACCAAGAGACCCAGTACTTC
TRBV5-1	NA	TRBJ2-7	few	CASSLNFPDSTYEQYF	TGCGCCAGCAGCTTGAATTTTCCAGACAGTACCTACGAGCAGTACTTC
TRBV6-6	TRBD1	TRBJ2-1	few	CASSPRQGASNEQFF	TGTGCCAGCAGTCCCCGACAGGGGGCATCCAATGAGCAGTTCTTC
TRBV12-3/TRBV12-4	TRBD1	TRBJ2-3	NA	CASSFCCRTGGLEDTQYF	TGTGCCAGCAGTTTTTGTTGTAGGACAGGGGGTTTAGAGGATACGCAGTATTTT
TRBV18	NA	TRBJ2-3	NA	CASSPASGGQPQYF	TGTGCCAGCTCACCAGCAAGTGGGGGACAACCGCAGTATTTT
TRBV6-2/TRBV6-3	NA	TRBJ2-1	few	CASTGTEYNEQFF	TGTGCCAGCACAGGGACGGAGTACAATGAGCAGTTCTTC
TRBV5-1	NA	TRBJ2-3	NA	CASSRTQGGTDTQYF	TGCGCCAGCAGCCGAACACAGGGGGGGACAGATACGCAGTATTTT
TRBV5-1	NA	TRBJ2-7	few	CASSFSGGDEQYF	TGCGCCAGCAGCTTCAGCGGAGGGGACGAGCAGTACTTC
TRBV5-6	NA	TRBJ1-1	few	CASSLPSMNTEAFF	TGTGCCAGCAGCTTGCCGTCCATGAACACTGAAGCTTTCTTT
TRBV29-1	NA	TRBJ2-7	NA	CSVVPQGGYEQYF	TGCAGCGTTGTTCCCCAGGGGGGCTACGAGCAGTACTTC
TRBV29-1	NA	TRBJ2-7	NA	CSVGGGIPYEQYF	TGCAGCGTTGGAGGGGGGATCCCCTACGAGCAGTACTTC
TRBV20-1	NA	TRBJ1-2	NA	CSAPGRNYGYTF	TGCAGTGCCCCAGGGCGGAACTATGGCTACACCTTC
TRBV27	NA	TRBJ1-2	NA	CASSFSDLSYGYTF	TGTGCCAGCAGTTTCTCAGATCTTAGCTATGGCTACACCTTC
TRBV5-1	TRBD1	TRBJ2-7	NA	CASSLEGSSGGAGEQYF	TGCGCCAGCAGCTTGGAGGGTTCTTCAGGGGGCGCGGGCGAGCAGTACTTC
TRBV12-3/TRBV12-4	TRBD1	TRBJ2-1	NA	CASRAYGTGNEQFF	TGTGCCAGCAGGGCCTATGGGACAGGGAATGAGCAGTTCTTC
TRBV5-1	NA	TRBJ1-6	NA	CASSLVGAPGLHF	TGCGCCAGCAGCTTAGTAGGGGCCCCGGGGCTCCACTTT
TRBV6-4	NA	TRBJ2-1	few	CASSLTEGPNEQFF	TGTGCCAGCAGCCTGACGGAGGGGCCCAATGAGCAGTTCTTC
TRBV5-1	TRBD1	TRBJ2-7	few	CASSSAGTGAAYEQYF	TGCGCCAGCAGCTCGGCCGGGACAGGGGCCGCCTACGAGCAGTACTTC
TRBV28	NA	TRBJ2-5	NA	CASSLQGHQETQYF	TGTGCCAGCAGTTTACAGGGGCACCAAGAGACCCAGTACTTC
TRBV6-1	NA	TRBJ2-5	many	CASMGLLEETQYF	TGTGCCAGCATGGGACTGCTGGAAGAGACCCAGTACTTC
TRBV6-5	NA	TRBJ2-2	NA	CASSYYYIPRGSTGELFF	TGTGCCAGCAGTTACTACTACATCCCTAGAGGGAGCACCGGGGAGCTGTTTTTT
TRBV10-3	NA	TRBJ1-2	NA	CAISETSGSYGYTF	TGTGCCATCAGTGAAACGTCGGGGAGCTATGGCTACACCTTC
TRBV6-5	TRBD2	TRBJ2-1	few	CASSSLAGAPHNEQFF	TGTGCCAGCAGTTCTTTAGCGGGAGCCCCCCACAATGAGCAGTTCTTC
TRBV27	NA	TRBJ2-5	NA	CASRTRGNFPETQYF	TGTGCCAGCAGGACCCGGGGGAATTTCCCAGAGACCCAGTACTTC
TRBV12-3/TRBV12-4	TRBD2	TRBJ2-1	NA	CASSLEVGLAGGNVSNEQFF	TGTGCCAGCAGTTTAGAGGTCGGTCTAGCGGGAGGAAACGTGAGTAATGAGCAGTTCTTC
TRBV6-5	TRBD2	TRBJ2-7	NA	CASRLASGEYEQYF	TGTGCCAGCAGATTAGCTAGCGGGGAATACGAGCAGTACTTC
TRBV4-2	NA	TRBJ2-5	NA	CASSQVLGGETQYF	TGTGCCAGCAGCCAAGTCTTGGGTGGGGAGACCCAGTACTTC
TRBV11-1	NA	TRBJ2-7	NA	CASSQSPSGYEQYF	TGTGCCAGCAGCCAAAGTCCCAGCGGCTACGAGCAGTACTTC
TRBV19	TRBD1	TRBJ1-4	NA	CASSRQGRANEKLFF	TGTGCCAGTTCGCGACAGGGCAGAGCTAATGAAAAACTGTTTTTT
TRBV20-1	TRBD2	TRBJ2-3	NA	CGARGLAGVINTDTQYF	TGCGGTGCTAGAGGTCTAGCGGGGGTCATAAACACAGATACGCAGTATTTT
TRBV4-1	NA	TRBJ2-6	few	CASSPLRDGVGANVLTF	TGCGCCAGCAGCCCTTTGAGGGACGGGGTGGGGGCCAACGTCCTGACTTTC
TRBV29-1	NA	TRBJ1-1	few	CSVELNTEAFF	TGCAGCGTTGAACTGAACACTGAAGCTTTCTTT
TRBV29-1	NA	TRBJ2-7	few	CSTRGTGYPYEQYF	TGCAGCACACGAGGAACAGGGTATCCCTACGAGCAGTACTTC
TRBV5-5	NA	TRBJ2-3	NA	CASSATGSSTDTQYF	TGTGCCAGCAGCGCGACAGGATCTAGCACAGATACGCAGTATTTT
TRBV7-9	TRBD1	TRBJ2-5	few	CASRLQGSETQYF	TGTGCCAGCAGACTACAGGGGAGCGAGACCCAGTACTTC
TRBV12-3/TRBV12-4	NA	TRBJ2-1	NA	CASSPGTTEQFF	TGTGCCAGCAGCCCCGGGACAACTGAGCAGTTCTTC
TRBV28	NA	TRBJ2-5	few	CASAQSVRQETQYF	TGTGCCAGCGCACAGTCGGTCAGGCAAGAGACCCAGTACTTC
TRBV12-3/TRBV12-4	TRBD2	TRBJ2-7	many	CASSLRLAGVYEQYF	TGCGCCAGCAGCTTGAGGCTAGCGGGAGTGTACGAGCAGTACTTC
TRBV20-1	NA	TRBJ2-1	NA	CSARWGADYNEQFF	TGCAGTGCTAGATGGGGGGCTGACTACAATGAGCAGTTCTTC